Sequencing of this T cell receptor beta chain was carried out in a study of response to subunit inactivated influenza vaccine. Study findings and constraints: Authors suggested few new T cells are recruited by each seasonal influenza vaccination.

CDR3 length: 16 amino acids. V lost 4 bases and J lost 1; bases outside the gene matches: 9. CDR1 and CDR2 (germline): SGHRS, YFSETQ. A single record per CDR3 protein comes from TCRdb applying MiXCR to the RT-PCR reads. Of around 170,000 distinct CDR3 sequences in the sample, about 10% are singletons; the top ten hold roughly 36%. This clonotype appeared many times. Its target is not known. Sequenced material: CD8+ T cells sorted from PBMCs, taken 23 months after vaccination. J is TRBJ1-1 and V is TRBV5-1; 8 nucleotides match TRBD1. This receptor was identified in a man aged 50 to 69 who received an inactivated influenza vaccine. CDR3 sequence: CASSMGPQGGNTEAFF. The CDR3 DNA sequence: TGCGCCAGCAGCATGGGACCACAGGGGGGGAACACTGAAGCTTTCTTT.